Below, 30 T cell receptor beta chains from the same sample are listed, as sequenced in a study of metastatic and nonmetastatic thyroid tumors. Patients were all untreated before their thyroid surgery. TCRdb re-called clones from the PCR reads using MiXCR. The sample shows under 25,000 clones, approximately 26% of them seen only once. The sequenced sample was blood. The receptor set was obtained from a female donor with papillary thyroid cancer or a benign thyroid nodule (not recorded which). Some clones in this sample may be carry-over from other donors' samples.

This clone was seen ten or more times. V is TRBV7-9 and J is TRBJ2-3; D gene uncertain. The CDR3 is made up of 14 amino acids. Trimming left V 2 bases short and J 3 bases short, with 9 bases between. Germline V CDR1 and CDR2: SEHNR, FQNEAQ (reference sequence). CDR3 nucleotide sequence: TGTGCCAGCAGCTTAACCCAGAGTACAGATACGCAGTATTTT. Translation gives CASSLTQSTDTQYF.

Comments on this clone: The CDR3 does not end in the conserved phenylalanine or tryptophan, so this is likely a read error. For the CDR3, the DNA is TGTGCCAGCAACCGCGGCAGCCCCTACGAGCAGTACCTC. This gives the protein CASNRGSPYEQYL. This rearrangement joins TRBV6-1 to TRBJ2-7; unclear D gene. The germline CDR1 and CDR2 sequences are MNHNS and SASEGT. The CDR3 is 13 amino acids. Trimming removed 7 bases from V and 2 bases from J, with 12 bases in between.

This rearrangement joins TRBV12-3 or TRBV12-4 to TRBJ2-1, with D perhaps TRBD2 (5 bases). The CDR3 has 14 residues. The V gene lost 5 bases and the J gene lost 0 bases, with 8 bases spanning the gap. CDR3: CASSRTYSYNEQFF. In DNA, the CDR3 is TGTGCCAGCAGTCGGACTTACTCCTACAATGAGCAGTTCTTC.

This chain connects TRBV7-2 to TRBJ1-6; the match to TRBD1 covers 11 bases. The germline V gene has CDR1 SGHTA and CDR2 FQGNSA. V lost 4 bases and J lost 9; bases outside the gene matches: 5. The CDR3 is made up of 15 amino acids. In DNA form, the CDR3 reads TGTGCCAGCAGCTGGGACAGGGGGACTGGTTCACCCCTCCACTTT. It specifies CASSWDRGTGSPLHF.

The table lists this clone with many counts. A clone one base away is much larger, so this may be a read error. Other DNA sequences in the sample encode the same CDR3. This chain uses TRBV7-9 with TRBJ2-2; 7 bases fit TRBD2. The junction had 5 bases not matched to a gene; V was cut back by 2 bases and J by 5 bases. CDR3 length: 15 amino acids. CDR1 SEHNR and CDR2 FQNEAQ come from the germline V gene (reference sequence). For the CDR3, the DNA is TGTGCCAGCAGCTTACGCGGGGGAGAGACCGGGGAGCTGTTTTTT. Translation gives CASSLRGGETGELFF.

This clone was counted ten times or more. The chain employs TRBV6-4 and TRBJ1-2; D is uncertain. Per the germline V gene, CDR1 is MRHNA and CDR2 is SNTAGT. Trimming stripped 0 bases from V and 4 bases from J, with 12 bases between. The CDR3 runs to 15 residues. The CDR3 is CASSDSIEARYGYTF. For the CDR3, the DNA is TGTGCCAGCAGTGACTCGATAGAAGCCCGCTATGGCTACACCTTC.

This clone was observed many times. This sequence may be a read error, since a much larger clone differs from it by one base. Since no conserved phenylalanine or tryptophan closes the CDR3, a read error is the likely cause. The V and J genes are TRBV6-2 or TRBV6-3 and TRBJ1-1; a weak D match, TRBD1 (6 bases). There are 12 residues in the CDR3. V was trimmed by 5 bases and J by 5 bases, leaving 9 bases between them. Germline-derived CDR1 and CDR2 are MNHEY and SVGEGT. As DNA, the CDR3 is TGTGCCAGCAGTAGGGGGACAACTGAAGCTTTCCTT. Encoded protein: CASSRGTTEAFL.

This clone is medium-sized by share. The rearrangement links TRBV6-2 or TRBV6-3 to TRBJ2-3; tentatively, D is TRBD2 (5 bases). The CDR3 extends over 13 amino acids. CDR1 is MNHEY, CDR2 SVGEGT, per germline. Trimming pared 5 bases from V and 5 bases from J, leaving 11 bases between. The CDR3: CASSRREGDTQYF. The CDR3 DNA is TGTGCCAGCAGTCGCCGAGAGGGAGATACGCAGTATTTT.

There are many counts of this clone. The chain has TRBV20-1 and TRBJ1-1; D unclear. V was shortened by 3 bases and J by 3 bases, with 8 bases between the two germline ends. Germline V lookup: CDR1 DFQATT, CDR2 SNEGSKA (reference sequence). CDR3 length equals 12 residues. CDR3 coding DNA: TGCAGTGCTAGTATACAAGACACTGAAGCTTTCTTT. Amino acid sequence: CSASIQDTEAFF.

This clone occurred a few times. The rearrangement uses TRBV6-6 and TRBJ1-1; D is unresolved. CDR1 and CDR2 from the germline V gene are MNHNY and SVGAGI (reference sequence). There are 14 residues in the CDR3. V was clipped by 3 bases and J by 5 bases, with 13 bases between them. The CDR3 nucleotides are TGTGCCAGCAGTTATAAAAGGGCGGAAACTGAAGCTTTCTTT. Protein product: CASSYKRAETEAFF.

The chain uses TRBV18 and TRBJ2-5; no firm D call. CDR3 size: 14 residues. The germline CDR1 and CDR2 sequences are KGHSH and LQKENI. The V end was cut by 3 bases, the J end by 0 bases, with 8 bases between. CDR3 protein: CASSPASYQETQYF. CDR3 in DNA: TGTGCCAGCTCACCCGCCTCATACCAAGAGACCCAGTACTTC.

With respect to this clone: A read error may produce the germline difference seen at one junction end. V gene TRBV29-1 combines with J gene TRBJ1-2, with D hard to call. This CDR3 is built from 14 residues. Germline loops: CDR1 SQVTM, CDR2 ANQGSEA. This chain's CDR3 is CSVEDWTGVYCYTF. Written as DNA, the CDR3 is TGCAGCGTTGAAGACTGGACGGGCGTCTATTGCTACACCTTC.

This clone was recorded a few times. The chain joins TRBV10-2 to TRBJ2-7, with 8 nucleotides matching TRBD2. Trimming cost V 3 bases and J 0 bases; bases outside gene matches: 4. CDR3 length: 15 residues. Germline CDR1 and CDR2: WSHSY and SAAADI. This CDR3 is CASSDTGGASYEQYF. The CDR3 region has the DNA TGCGCCAGCAGTGATACGGGAGGGGCCTCCTACGAGCAGTACTTC.

This clone is medium-sized within its sample. The chain employs TRBV20-1 and TRBJ2-7, with 13 nucleotides matching TRBD2. V dropped 7 bases and J dropped 3; count of bases not matched to a gene: 0. The CDR3 contains 12 residues. In germline, CDR1 is DFQATT, CDR2 SNEGSKA (reference sequence). The CDR3 DNA reads TGCAGTGGACTAGCGGGAGGCTACGAGCAGTACTTC. Translating gives CSGLAGGYEQYF.

This clone was detected ten times or more. The gene calls are TRBV24-1 and TRBJ2-3; tentative D call: TRBD1 (5 bases). CDR1 and CDR2 from the germline V gene are KGHDR and SFDVKD. Trimming removed 1 base from V and 2 bases from J, with 9 bases in between. This CDR3 contains 15 residues. The CDR3 bases are TGTGCCACCAGTGATTTTCAGGGTTACACAGATACGCAGTATTTT. It encodes CATSDFQGYTDTQYF.

By share, this clone counts as medium-sized (0.01 to 0.1%). This chain links TRBV7-8 with TRBJ2-7; D is unresolved. Germline V gene lookup returns CDR1 SGHVS and CDR2 FQNEAQ. The CDR3 runs 14 residues. The V and J ends lost 3 bases and 6 bases respectively, with 15 bases between them. CDR3 amino acids: CASSFDVVDSEQYF. For the CDR3, the DNA is TGTGCCAGCAGCTTCGACGTAGTGGATTCCGAGCAGTACTTC.

The chain combines TRBV6-1 with TRBJ1-3; tentatively, D is TRBD1 (6 bases). The CDR3 spans 15 residues. V shed 8 bases and J shed 4 bases, with 18 bases lying between them. Per the germline V gene, CDR1 is MNHNS and CDR2 is SASEGT. CDR3 in amino acids: CASLFFGGKGNTIYF. CDR3 bases: TGTGCCAGCTTGTTTTTTGGGGGCAAAGGAAACACCATATATTTT.

Turning to this clone: One junction end disagrees with the germline gene, perhaps due to a read error. The chain links TRBV30 to TRBJ1-4, with 8 bases identical to TRBD1. Germline CDR1 GTSNPN, CDR2 SVGIG (reference sequence). The CDR3 is made up of 16 amino acids. CDR3 residues: CAWSVRTGRANEKLFF. The CDR3 nucleotides are TGTGCCTGGAGTGTAAGGACAGGGAGGGCTAATGAAAAACTGTTCTTT.

This clone is termed medium-sized. This sequence joins TRBV12-3 or TRBV12-4 and TRBJ2-7; D ambiguous. V lost 1 base and J 0 bases, leaving 4 bases between the germline ends. The CDR3 extends over 13 amino acids. The CDR3 DNA sequence: TGTGCCAGCAGTTTAGTGGACTCCTACGAGCAGTACTTC. Residues: CASSLVDSYEQYF.

In its sample, this clone ranks as medium-sized (0.01 to 0.1%). The J gene is TRBJ1-5, the V gene TRBV12-3 or TRBV12-4; D might be TRBD1 (6 bases). This CDR3 contains 15 residues. V was trimmed by 8 bases and J by 0 bases, leaving 14 bases between them. The CDR3 region is CASSLAGDSNQPQHF. The CDR3 nucleotides read TGTGCCAGCTCCCTAGCAGGGGATAGCAATCAGCCCCAGCATTTT.

In its sample, this clone is medium-sized. The chain is built from TRBV28 and TRBJ2-3; D is ambiguous. This CDR3 comprises 13 residues. Trimming stripped 5 bases from V and 4 bases from J, with 10 bases between. The V gene's germline CDR1 is MDHEN and CDR2 SYDVKM. DNA of the CDR3: TGTGCCAGCAGTCCCCCGACTCCAGATACGCAGTATTTT. Translated, it gives CASSPPTPDTQYF.

At least ten counts were recorded for this clone. V and J are TRBV20-1 and TRBJ2-5, with 9 bases that match TRBD2. The ends lost 0 bases at V and 5 bases at J; junction bases unmatched: 7. This CDR3 is 15 amino acids long. The germline V gene has CDR1 DFQATT and CDR2 SNEGSKA (reference sequence). CDR3 region: CSARDPSGTSETQYF. The CDR3 DNA reads as TGCAGTGCTAGAGATCCTAGCGGGACCTCGGAGACCCAGTACTTC.

The V gene is TRBV20-1, the J gene TRBJ2-7, with TRBD1 matching 8 bases. The J segment lost 6 bases and the V segment lost 1 base, leaving 8 bases of the junction unmatched. The CDR3 contains 14 residues. Germline values: CDR1 DFQATT, CDR2 SNEGSKA (reference sequence). In nucleotides, the CDR3 is TGCAGTGCTAGAGCTGGGCAGGGGGCGGTCGAGCAGTACTTC. This translates into CSARAGQGAVEQYF.

The V and J genes are TRBV5-1 and TRBJ1-1; D not certain. Trimming removed 4 bases at V and 4 bases at J, with 11 bases between. In germline, CDR1 is SGHRS, CDR2 YFSETQ. CDR3 length: 13 amino acids. CDR3 sequence reads: CASSQKVGTEAFF. The CDR3 DNA reads as TGCGCCAGCAGCCAAAAGGTGGGCACTGAAGCTTTCTTT. Complete variable domain (other parts from reference TRBV5-1 and TRBJ1-1): KAGVTQTPRYLIKTRGQQVTLSCSPISGHRSVSWYQQTPGQGLQFLFEYFSETQRNKGNFPGRFSGRQFSNSRSEMNVSTLELGDSALYLCASSQKVGTEAFFGQGTRLTVV.

V usage is TRBV6-1 and J usage is TRBJ2-3, with unresolved D. CDR1 and CDR2 from the germline V gene are MNHNS and SASEGT. V was clipped by 8 bases and J by 2 bases, with 5 bases between them. This CDR3 is 11 amino acids long. CDR3 sequence (DNA): TGTGCCAGCCGAATCACAGATACGCAGTATTTT. As protein: CASRITDTQYF.

This clone appeared a few times. A junction boundary mismatches the germline segment, possibly from a read error. The chain joins TRBV6-1 to TRBJ2-7, with D possibly being TRBD1 or TRBD2 (5 bases each). In germline, CDR1 is MNHNS, CDR2 SASEGT. The CDR3 extends over 14 amino acids. In DNA, the CDR3 is TGTGCCGGCAGTGAAGAGCCGGGACCCTACGAGCAGTACTTC. Its protein is CAGSEEPGPYEQYF.

By share of the sample, this clone is medium-sized. The gene calls are TRBV19 and TRBJ2-7, with D uncertain. V lost 5 bases and J 5 bases, leaving 10 bases between the germline ends. The CDR3 has 12 amino acids. Germline CDR1 reads LNHDA; CDR2 reads SQIVND (reference sequence). CDR3 region: CASSLPGNEQYF. The DNA of the CDR3 is TGTGCCAGTAGTCTCCCCGGAAACGAGCAGTACTTC.

This clone was seen once. V usage is TRBV9 and J usage is TRBJ2-1; 11 nucleotides agree with TRBD2. This CDR3 contains 15 residues. Trimming took 4 bases from V and 9 from J; bases not matched to a gene: 9. Germline CDR1 is SGDLS and CDR2 is YYNGEE. The CDR3 here is CASSTTSGGPGEQFF. CDR3 sequence (DNA): TGTGCCAGCAGCACCACTAGCGGGGGCCCCGGTGAGCAGTTCTTC.

This clone showed up many times. The V call is TRBV12-3 or TRBV12-4, the J call TRBJ1-3; no clear D gene. Trimming removed 6 bases at V and 1 base at J, with 16 bases between. This CDR3 is built from 16 residues. This CDR3 reads CASSPTFGVSGNTIYF. Written as DNA, the CDR3 is TGTGCCAGCAGCCCCACCTTCGGGGTGTCTGGAAACACCATATATTTT.

This clone was counted many times. Germline is not matched at one junction end, which may reflect a read error. The V and J genes are TRBV27 and TRBJ2-3; D not resolved. CDR1 and CDR2 from the germline V gene are MNHEY and SMNVEV (reference sequence). CDR3 length: 10 residues. In nucleotides, the CDR3 is TGCGAGCAAAGGCCCAATACGCAGTATTTT. Translating it yields CEQRPNTQYF.